The 23 T cell receptor beta chains listed next were all sequenced from one sample in a study of neurological immune-mediated disorders. Each CDR3 protein is one row after TCRdb ran MiXCR on the 5' RACE reads. The sample holds under 80,000 distinct CDR3 sequences; around 3.9% are singletons and the top ten take 1.3%. The specimen sequenced was PBMCs. These receptors all stem from a man aged 30 to 39 with multiple sclerosis.

This clonotype was found many times. The V call is TRBV12-3 or TRBV12-4, the J call TRBJ2-5, with 8 bases aligning to TRBD1. V lost 1 base, J lost 5 bases, and 6 bases stayed unmatched. This CDR3 is built from 15 residues. CDR3 sequence reads: CASSLVRTGRETQYF. The CDR3 DNA is TGTGCCAGCAGTTTAGTCCGGACAGGGAGGGAGACCCAGTACTTC.

In this sample, this clonotype turned up many times. This sequence joins TRBV12-3 or TRBV12-4 and TRBJ2-7; no clear D gene. The CDR3 is 12 amino acids. V gave up 6 bases and J gave up 3 bases, with 9 bases separating them. The CDR3 here is CASSLGFYEQYF. The CDR3 nucleotides are TGTGCCAGCAGCCTGGGGTTCTACGAGCAGTACTTC.

This clonotype was seen many times. The rearrangement uses TRBV12-3 or TRBV12-4 and TRBJ2-7; D gene uncertain. The CDR3 spans 13 residues. V was shortened by 0 bases and J by 0 bases, with 3 bases between the two germline ends. The CDR3 coding sequence is TGTGCCAGCAGTTTAGCTATCTCCTACGAGCAGTACTTC. This gives the protein CASSLAISYEQYF.

This clonotype was counted ten times or more. The chain uses TRBV4-1 and TRBJ2-3; 8 bases match TRBD2. Per germline, CDR1 MGHRA and CDR2 YSYEKL. This CDR3 comprises 14 residues. V was clipped by 3 bases and J by 1 base; unmatched bases: 0. The chain's CDR3 is CASSHSGGTDTQYF. The CDR3 DNA reads as TGCGCCAGCAGCCATAGCGGGGGCACAGATACGCAGTATTTT.

Many counts were recorded for this clonotype. This chain links TRBV5-1 with TRBJ1-1, with D uncertain. The length of the CDR3 is 14 residues. Germline V gives CDR1 SGHRS, CDR2 YFSETQ. The V end was cut by 2 bases, the J end by 1 base, with 9 bases between. CDR3 region: CASSLIHPNTEAFF. The CDR3 DNA is TGCGCCAGCAGCTTAATTCACCCGAACACTGAAGCTTTCTTT.

There are many counts of this clonotype. V usage is TRBV9 and J usage is TRBJ2-7; TRBD1 aligns across 7 bases. This CDR3 has 14 residues. CDR1 and CDR2 (germline): SGDLS, YYNGEE. The V gene end was trimmed by 0 bases and the J gene end by 5 bases; junction bases not matched to a gene: 5. The DNA of the CDR3 is TGTGCCAGCAGCGTAGTGGCGACAGGGAACGAGCAGTACTTC. Encoded protein: CASSVVATGNEQYF. The full variable domain, rest sourced from reference TRBV9 and TRBJ2-7, is DSGVTQTPKHLITATGQRVTLRCSPRSGDLSVYWYQQSLDQGLQFLIQYYNGEERAKGNILERFSAQQFPDLHSELNLSSLELGDSALYFCASSVVATGNEQYFGPGTRLTVT.

The chain links TRBV5-1 to TRBJ2-5; D unclear. The CDR3 has 14 residues. Germline V gene sequence: CDR1 SGHRS, CDR2 YFSETQ. Trimming took 0 bases from V and 4 from J, leaving 10 bases between them. CDR3 sequence: CASSLDTSAETQYF. The CDR3 nucleotides are TGCGCCAGCAGCTTGGACACTTCGGCAGAGACCCAGTACTTC. Looking up the rest from reference TRBV5-1 and TRBJ2-5 gives the full variable domain: KAGVTQTPRYLIKTRGQQVTLSCSPISGHRSVSWYQQTPGQGLQFLFEYFSETQRNKGNFPGRFSGRQFSNSRSEMNVSTLELGDSALYLCASSLDTSAETQYFGPGTRLLVL.

This clonotype showed up many times. The rearrangement uses TRBV15 and TRBJ1-6; D possibly corresponds to TRBD1 (5 bases). V lost 0 bases and J lost 5, with 8 bases in between. The germline CDR1 and CDR2 sequences are LNHNV and YYDKDF (reference sequence). CDR3 length: 15 residues. The CDR3 DNA is TGTGCCACCAGCAGAGATCGGGGGGATAATTCACCCCTCCACTTT. As protein: CATSRDRGDNSPLHF.

This clonotype was found many times. The chain combines TRBV10-3 with TRBJ1-1; 8 nucleotides line up with TRBD1. Looked up from germline, CDR1 is ENHRY and CDR2 is SYGVKD. The CDR3 covers 14 residues. After removal of 4 bases from V and 1 base from J, the junction contained 2 bases not matched to a gene. CDR3 loop: CAISVQGANTEAFF. Here the CDR3 DNA reads TGTGCCATCAGTGTGCAGGGGGCGAACACTGAAGCTTTCTTT.

This clonotype was detected ten times or more. The chain uses TRBV10-3 and TRBJ2-1; D gene unclear. From germline, CDR1 is ENHRY and CDR2 SYGVKD. This CDR3 has 15 amino acids. Trimming took off 4 bases at V and 2 bases at J, with 12 bases between the two ends. CDR3 sequence reads: CAISVRLVPYNEQFF. The DNA for the CDR3 is TGTGCCATCAGTGTCCGCCTAGTCCCCTACAATGAGCAGTTCTTC.

In this sample, this clonotype turned up many times. This chain uses TRBV5-1 with TRBJ1-2, with D maybe TRBD1 (5 bases). This CDR3 spans 13 amino acids. V lost 7 bases and J lost 2, with 12 bases in between. The germline V gene encodes CDR1 SGHRS and CDR2 YFSETQ. CDR3: CASRDSRNYGYTF. In nucleotides, the CDR3 is TGCGCCAGCCGGGACTCCAGGAACTATGGCTACACCTTC.

This clonotype was seen ten or more times. CDR3 protein: CSARAGAPNTGELFF. CDR3 DNA: TGCAGTGCTAGAGCGGGGGCCCCGAACACCGGGGAGCTGTTTTTT. This rearrangement joins TRBV20-1 to TRBJ2-2, with D tentatively TRBD1 or TRBD2 (6 bases each). The CDR3 extends over 15 amino acids. Trimming took off 1 base at V and 0 bases at J, with 9 bases between the two ends. Germline-derived CDR1 and CDR2 are DFQATT and SNEGSKA (reference sequence).

This clonotype was observed at least ten times. The chain recombines TRBV3-1 with TRBJ2-7; 10 bases are a match to TRBD1. Germline V gives CDR1 LGHDT, CDR2 YNNKEL (reference sequence). V lost 3 bases, J lost 3 bases, and 5 bases stayed unmatched. This CDR3 has 15 amino acids. The CDR3 region has the DNA TGTGCCAGCAGCCATGCGCGGGACAGGGGCTACGAGCAGTACTTC. Protein product: CASSHARDRGYEQYF.

This clonotype was counted at least ten times. The J gene is TRBJ2-3, the V gene TRBV5-1; D is possibly TRBD2 (6 bases). This CDR3 has 14 amino acids. From germline, CDR1 is SGHRS and CDR2 YFSETQ. V lost 1 base and J 3 bases, leaving 9 bases between the germline ends. The CDR3, as DNA: TGCGCCAGCAGCTTGCGGGGGACTACAGATACGCAGTATTTT. This sequence encodes CASSLRGTTDTQYF.

This clonotype was seen repeatedly, ten times or more. The rearrangement joins TRBV7-8 to TRBJ2-7; TRBD1 matches 7 bases. Germline CDR1 SGHVS, CDR2 FQNEAQ. V lost 3 bases and J lost 5; bases outside the gene matches: 7. CDR3 length: 14 residues. In nucleotides, the CDR3 is TGTGCCAGCAGCTTTCGGAGAGGGGGCAACGAGCAGTACTTC. As protein: CASSFRRGGNEQYF. Based on the CDR3 plus reference TRBV7-8 and TRBJ2-7, the full variable domain is GAGVSQSPRYKVAKRGQDVALRCDPISGHVSLFWYQQALGQGPEFLTYFQNEAQLDKSGLPSDRFFAERPEGSVSTLKIQRTQQEDSAVYLCASSFRRGGNEQYFGPGTRLTVT.

The table lists this clonotype with many counts. The chain employs TRBV15 and TRBJ2-5; TRBD1 might be the D (6 bases). Germline V gene sequence: CDR1 LNHNV, CDR2 YYDKDF (reference sequence). The CDR3 has 13 amino acids. The V gene lost 0 bases and the J gene lost 4 bases, with 6 bases spanning the gap. CDR3 nucleotides: TGTGCCACCAGCAGAGACAGGGGAGAGACCCAGTACTTC. It translates to CATSRDRGETQYF.

This clonotype was seen repeatedly, ten times or more. The CDR3 coding sequence is TGCGCCAGCAGCTTCTGGGGCACTAATGAAAAACTGTTTTTT. Its protein is CASSFWGTNEKLFF. The chain joins TRBV5-1 to TRBJ1-4, with D possibly being TRBD1 (5 bases). Germline CDR1 reads SGHRS; CDR2 reads YFSETQ. CDR3 length: 14 residues. With 2 bases removed from V and 2 bases from J, the gap between germline ends came to 7 bases.

This clonotype has ten or more counts. CDR3 sequence: CASRGQAGTGELFF. CDR3 nucleotides: TGTGCCAGCAGGGGACAGGCAGGCACCGGGGAGCTGTTTTTT. V is TRBV12-3 or TRBV12-4 and J is TRBJ2-2, with 8 positions matching TRBD1. V trimming: 6 bases; J trimming: 4 bases; junction bases outside the gene matches: 4. The CDR3 covers 14 residues.

This CDR3 is CSARGLGDHSNSPLHF. The CDR3 nucleotides read TGCAGTGCTAGAGGGCTCGGGGACCACTCTAATTCACCCCTCCACTTT. The V gene is TRBV20-1, the J gene TRBJ1-6; tentatively, D is TRBD1 (5 bases). Germline CDR1 reads DFQATT; CDR2 reads SNEGSKA (reference sequence). CDR3 length equals 16 residues. V was trimmed by 1 base and J by 6 bases, leaving 16 bases between them.

This clonotype was detected ten times or more. V usage is TRBV7-9 and J usage is TRBJ1-1; D may be TRBD1 (6 bases). CDR1 is SEHNR, CDR2 FQNEAQ, per germline (reference sequence). V lost 5 bases, J lost 4 bases, and 14 bases lay in between. The CDR3 is 14 residues long. In DNA, the CDR3 is TGTGCCAGCAGCCACCCGACAGGCCCCACTGAAGCTTTCTTT. Encoded protein: CASSHPTGPTEAFF.

V gene TRBV29-1 combines with J gene TRBJ2-7, with D possibly matching TRBD2 (6 bases). V shed 5 bases and J shed 9 bases, with 14 bases lying between them. The CDR3 loop spans 11 amino acids. The V gene's germline CDR1 is SQVTM and CDR2 ANQGSEA. For the CDR3, the DNA is TGCAGCGTTCTAAGTCGGGACTGGCAGTACTTC. This sequence encodes CSVLSRDWQYF.

The sample holds many counts of this clonotype. In DNA, the CDR3 is TGTGCCAGCAGCGAGGCAGGCGACAATCAGCCCCAGCATTTT. Protein product: CASSEAGDNQPQHF. The V call is TRBV5-6, the J call TRBJ1-5; D unresolved. The CDR3 is made up of 14 amino acids. Germline-derived CDR1 and CDR2 are SGHDT and YYEEEE. The V end lost 4 bases, the J end lost 3 bases, and 11 bases lay between the germline ends.

This clonotype has at least ten counts. The chain combines TRBV7-2 with TRBJ2-3; no definite D call. Trimming removed 3 bases from V and 2 bases from J, with 9 bases in between. Looked up from germline, CDR1 is SGHTA and CDR2 is FQGNSA. CDR3 length equals 14 residues. Here the CDR3 DNA reads TGTGCCAGCAGCTTTGATTGGAACACAGATACGCAGTATTTT. As protein: CASSFDWNTDTQYF.